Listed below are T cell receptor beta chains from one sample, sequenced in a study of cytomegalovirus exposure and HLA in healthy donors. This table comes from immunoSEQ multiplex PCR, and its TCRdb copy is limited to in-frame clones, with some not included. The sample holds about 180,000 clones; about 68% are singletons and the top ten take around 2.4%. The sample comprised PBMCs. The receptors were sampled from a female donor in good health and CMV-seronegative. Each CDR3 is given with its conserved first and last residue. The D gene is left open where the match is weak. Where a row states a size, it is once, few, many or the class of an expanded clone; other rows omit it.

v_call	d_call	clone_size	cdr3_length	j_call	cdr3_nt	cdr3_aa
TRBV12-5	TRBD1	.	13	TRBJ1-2	TGTGCTAGTGGTTTGGGGCGGACAGGGTGGTACACCTTC	CASGLGRTGWYTF
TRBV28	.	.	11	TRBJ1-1	TGTGCCAGCCGGGAGGCGACTGAAGCTTTCTTT	CASREATEAFF
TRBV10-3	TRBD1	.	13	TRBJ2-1	TGTGCCACCGGGACAGGGGTAGACAATGAGCAGTTCTTC	CATGTGVDNEQFF
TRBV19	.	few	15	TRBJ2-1	TGTGCCAGTAGTCTAAGACTAGGTCTCGGTAATGAGCAGTTCTTC	CASSLRLGLGNEQFF
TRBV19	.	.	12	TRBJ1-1	TGTGCCAGTAGTCCCGAGGGACTGGAAGCTTTCTTT	CASSPEGLEAFF
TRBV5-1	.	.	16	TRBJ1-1	TGCGCCAGCAGCTTGACAGTAAGCAACATGAACACTGAAGCTTTCTTT	CASSLTVSNMNTEAFF
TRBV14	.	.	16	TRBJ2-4	TGTGCCAGCAGTCACCACCGGGACACCTTGAAAAACATTCAGTACTTC	CASSHHRDTLKNIQYF
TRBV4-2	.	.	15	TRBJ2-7	TGTGCCAGCAGCCAAGCAGGCGTAGGGGGCTACGAGCAGTACTTC	CASSQAGVGGYEQYF
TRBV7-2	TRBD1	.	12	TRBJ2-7	TGTGCCAGCAGCTTATGGGGACAGGAGCAGTACTTC	CASSLWGQEQYF
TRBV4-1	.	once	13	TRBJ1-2	TGCGCCAGCAGCCTCTCCCAATCGGGGGGCTACACCTTC	CASSLSQSGGYTF
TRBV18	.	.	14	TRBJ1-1	TGTGCCAGCTCGTCCAGGGATCTGAACACTGAAGCTTTCTTT	CASSSRDLNTEAFF
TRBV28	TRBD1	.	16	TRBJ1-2	TGTGCCAGCAGTTTGTTCCGGGACAGCTTTAACTATGGCTACACCTTC	CASSLFRDSFNYGYTF
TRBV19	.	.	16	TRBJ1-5	TGTGCCAGTAGTTCGGGACATCAAATTAGCAATCAGCCCCAGCATTTT	CASSSGHQISNQPQHF
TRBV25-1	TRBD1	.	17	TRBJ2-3	TGTGCCAGCAGCGACCACGGACAGGGGCCTTCCATAGATACGCAGTATTTT	CASSDHGQGPSIDTQYF
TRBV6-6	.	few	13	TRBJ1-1	TGTGCCAGCAGTTTTCCCATTGACACTGAAGCTTTCTTT	CASSFPIDTEAFF
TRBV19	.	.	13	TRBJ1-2	TGTGCCAGTAGTATGTTACAGCCTTATGGCTACACCTTC	CASSMLQPYGYTF
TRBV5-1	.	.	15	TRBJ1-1	TGCGCCAGCAGCTTCACTCCAACAGGTTACACTGAAGCTTTCTTT	CASSFTPTGYTEAFF
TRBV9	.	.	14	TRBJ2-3	TGTGCCAGCAGCAGAGCGGCTAGCACAGATACGCAGTATTTT	CASSRAASTDTQYF
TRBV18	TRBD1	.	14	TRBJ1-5	TGTGCCAGCTCACCGGGACAGGGCACTCAGCCCCAGCATTTT	CASSPGQGTQPQHF
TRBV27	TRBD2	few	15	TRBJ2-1	TGTGCCAGCAGTTCAAGCGGGAGCATGTACAATGAGCAGTTCTTC	CASSSSGSMYNEQFF
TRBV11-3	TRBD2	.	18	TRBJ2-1	TGTGCCAGCAGCCGTTTGACTAGCGGGGGGACCCACTCGCTTGAGCAGTTCTTC	CASSRLTSGGTHSLEQFF
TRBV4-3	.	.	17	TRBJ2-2	TGCGCCAGCAGCTCATTCTACGCGCCAAGAGGAGTCGGGGAGCTGTTTTTT	CASSSFYAPRGVGELFF
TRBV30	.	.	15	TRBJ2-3	TGTGCCTGGGACTTCGGTGGCCTTGGCACAGATACGCAGTATTTT	CAWDFGGLGTDTQYF
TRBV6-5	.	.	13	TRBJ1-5	TGTGCCAGCGCACGGGGGGGCAATCAGCCCCAGCATTTT	CASARGGNQPQHF
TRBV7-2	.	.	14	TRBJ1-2	TGTGCCAGCAGCCCAGAGGCTATCGCCTATGGCTACACCTTC	CASSPEAIAYGYTF
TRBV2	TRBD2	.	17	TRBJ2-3	TGTGCAGAAGGAGGGCTAGCGGGGGGCAGTAGCACAGATACGCAGTATTTT	CAEGGLAGGSSTDTQYF
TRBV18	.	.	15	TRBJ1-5	TGTGCCAGCTCATCTAGCGACTCCCTCGGCCAGCCCCAGCATTTT	CASSSSDSLGQPQHF
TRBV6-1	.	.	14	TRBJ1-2	TGTGCCAGCAGTGAAGTTCAGGGTATGGCTGGCTACACCTTC	CASSEVQGMAGYTF
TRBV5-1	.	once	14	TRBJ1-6	TGCGCCAGCAGCTTCACAGGGACGAATTCACCCCTCCACTTT	CASSFTGTNSPLHF
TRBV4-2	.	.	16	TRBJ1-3	TGTGCCAGCAGCCAACCTTACTCGATTTCTGGAAACACCATATATTTT	CASSQPYSISGNTIYF
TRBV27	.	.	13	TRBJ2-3	TGTGCCAGCAGTTTGAGCGGAACAGATACGCAGTATTTT	CASSLSGTDTQYF
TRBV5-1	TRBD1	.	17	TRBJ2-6	TGCGCCAGCAGCTTGGGGGACAGGGTGACTGGGGCCAACGTCCTGACTTTC	CASSLGDRVTGANVLTF
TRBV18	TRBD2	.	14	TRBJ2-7	TGTGCCAGCTCCGGACTAGCGGGAGAGGTCGAGCAGTACTTC	CASSGLAGEVEQYF
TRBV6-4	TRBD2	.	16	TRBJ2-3	TGTGCCAGCAGTGCCGGGACTAGCGGGGGCACAGATACGCAGTATTTT	CASSAGTSGGTDTQYF
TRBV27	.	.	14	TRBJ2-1	TGTGCCAGCAGTTTAGTCGGGAGCGGCAATGAGCAGTTCTTC	CASSLVGSGNEQFF
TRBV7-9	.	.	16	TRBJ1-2	TGTGCCAGCAGCTCGACAGGTCCCAACCTTCTCTATGGCTACACCTTC	CASSSTGPNLLYGYTF
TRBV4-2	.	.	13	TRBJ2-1	TGTGCCAGCAGCCAAGGGGGGGATAATGAGCAGTTCTTC	CASSQGGDNEQFF
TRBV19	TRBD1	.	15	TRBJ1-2	TGTGCCAGTAGTACCACTCTACAGGGGAGTGGCGGCTACACCTTC	CASSTTLQGSGGYTF
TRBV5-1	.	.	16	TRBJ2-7	TGCGCCAGCAGCTTGGGCGGCGTTTTGGATTTCTACGAGCAGTACTTC	CASSLGGVLDFYEQYF
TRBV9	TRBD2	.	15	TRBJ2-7	TGTGCCAGCAGCGGAGGGACTAGCGGCCCCTACGAGCAGTACTTC	CASSGGTSGPYEQYF
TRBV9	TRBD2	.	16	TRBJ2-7	TGTGCCAGCAGCGGTGCTGAAGCGGGGCGTGTTTACGAGCAGTACTTC	CASSGAEAGRVYEQYF
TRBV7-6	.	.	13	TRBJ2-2	TGTGCCAGCAGCCTACAGGGATACGGGGAGCTGTTTTTT	CASSLQGYGELFF
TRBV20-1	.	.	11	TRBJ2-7	TGCAGTGCTAGGTCTACCTACGAGCAGTACTTC	CSARSTYEQYF
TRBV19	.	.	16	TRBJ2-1	TGTGCCAGTAGTACTCGATCATTGAGCTCCTACAATGAGCAGTTCTTC	CASSTRSLSSYNEQFF
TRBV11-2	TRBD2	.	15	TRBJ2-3	TGTGCCAGCAGCCCGCGGGGGGGCCTGTCGGATACGCAGTATTTT	CASSPRGGLSDTQYF
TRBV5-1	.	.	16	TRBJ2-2	TGCGCCAGCAGCTTGGGGACAGGGAGGGGCACCGGGGAGCTGTTTTTT	CASSLGTGRGTGELFF
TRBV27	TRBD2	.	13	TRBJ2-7	TGTGCCAGCAGTCCGGGGGGGACCTACGAGCAGTACTTC	CASSPGGTYEQYF
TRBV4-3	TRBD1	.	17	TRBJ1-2	TGCGCCAGCAGCCAAGATCGAGGGACAGGCCTTAACTATGGCTACACCTTC	CASSQDRGTGLNYGYTF
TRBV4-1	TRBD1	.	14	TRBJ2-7	TGCGCCAGCAGCCGAACCGGGACAGGGTACGAGCAGTACTTC	CASSRTGTGYEQYF
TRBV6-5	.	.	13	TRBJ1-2	TGTGCCAGCAGCAAATCCCCTAACTATGGCTACACCTTC	CASSKSPNYGYTF
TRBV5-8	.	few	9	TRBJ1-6	TGTGCCACCAGAGGCGGGGGCCCCTTT	CATRGGGPF